The clone carrying this TCR beta chain was picked up one time. Data came from immunoSEQ multiplex PCR; TCRdb stores just in-frame clones and leaves some out. Among approximately 130,000 clones listed, roughly 90% were seen once. The data were taken from a study of T cell responses to AZD1222 COVID-19 vaccine. The germline V gene has CDR1 LGHDT and CDR2 YNNKEL (reference sequence). Trimming stripped 4 bases from V and 0 bases from J, with 11 bases between. The CDR3 totals 15 residues. The sample was peripheral blood, taken on day 0 of AZD1222 vaccination. This receptor was identified in an adult in good health. This sequence joins TRBV3-1 (or the pseudogene TRBV3-2) and TRBJ2-3; D remains ambiguous. The chain's CDR3 is CASSLLPSSTDTQYF. CDR3 DNA: TGTGCCAGCAGCCTCCTGCCTTCTAGCACAGATACGCAGTATTTT.